Each of the 9 T cell receptor beta chains below was sequenced from the same sample in a study of response to subunit inactivated influenza vaccine (dated 2018 in TCRdb). Library creation used RT-PCR. Sequencer: Illumina HiSeq 2500. TCRdb reworked the public reads: Q25 trimming with fastp, MiXCR clone assembly, productive beta chains retained. One record per CDR3 amino acid sequence lists the most common genes and DNA. The sample profile shows under 550,000 distinct CDR3 sequences; around 7.7% of them were found once. The ten most abundant clones make up roughly 13% of the sample. The sequencing here drew on PBMCs from blood, taken less than 30 months after vaccination. These receptors were taken from a man aged 45-69 years who received an inactivated influenza vaccine. Donor details come from another sample of the same person, matched by shared clones.

Points on this clonotype: A clone one base away is much larger, so this may be a read error. The gene calls are TRBV2 and TRBJ1-6, with D tentatively TRBD1 (6 bases). Trimming shortened V by 9 bases and J by 5 bases, and 8 bases separated the two germline ends. The CDR3 spans 12 residues. Per germline, CDR1 SNHLY and CDR2 FYNNEI. CDR3 DNA sequence: TGTGCCAGGAGGACAGATAATTCACCCCTCCACTTT. This sequence encodes CARRTDNSPLHF.

The sample holds a few counts of this clonotype. The V and J genes are TRBV6-2 or TRBV6-3 and TRBJ2-7; 7 bases align to TRBD2. CDR3 size: 13 residues. The junction had 6 bases not matched to a gene; V was cut back by 6 bases and J by 4 bases. Germline lookup yields CDR1 MNHEY and CDR2 SVGEGT. In DNA, the CDR3 is TGTGCCAGCAGACCTAGCGGAGATTACGAGCAGTACTTC. Its translation is CASRPSGDYEQYF.

About this clonotype itself: No conserved phenylalanine or tryptophan is present at the end of the CDR3, so a read error is the likely explanation. J is TRBJ2-3 and V is TRBV20-1; a possible D gene is TRBD2 (5 bases). The CDR3 is made up of 15 amino acids. V was cut by 3 bases and J by 4 bases, with 17 bases left in between. Germline values: CDR1 DFQATT, CDR2 SNEGSKA (reference sequence). The CDR3 region has the DNA TGCAGTGCTAGGTTGTGGGAGTGGTTTTCAGATACGCAGTATTCT. Translation gives CSARLWEWFSDTQYS.

A few counts support this clonotype. The chain recombines TRBV5-1 with TRBJ1-1; D call uncertain. The length of the CDR3 is 14 residues. Germline V gene data show CDR1 as SGHRS and CDR2 as YFSETQ. Trimming pared 5 bases from V and 2 bases from J, leaving 13 bases between. CDR3 residues: CASSYGVLNTEAFF. For the CDR3, the DNA is TGCGCCAGCAGTTACGGGGTCCTCAACACTGAAGCTTTCTTT.

This clonotype was seen a handful of times. The J gene is TRBJ2-1, the V gene TRBV28; 11 bases agree with TRBD1. The CDR3 covers 16 residues. Germline V gene lookup returns CDR1 MDHEN and CDR2 SYDVKM. V was pared by 5 bases and J by 6 bases, with 9 bases of the junction left unmatched. The CDR3 loop reads CASSRTGGVGINEQFF. CDR3 nucleotides: TGTGCCAGCAGTCGGACAGGGGGCGTAGGTATCAATGAGCAGTTCTTC.

This chain connects TRBV4-3 to TRBJ2-7, with D perhaps TRBD1 (5 bases). The CDR3 extends over 18 amino acids. Per germline, CDR1 LGHNA and CDR2 YSLEER. Trimming removed 0 bases at V and 3 bases at J, with 21 bases between. The CDR3 region has the DNA TGCGCCAGCAGCCAAGAGGGTGGGAACACAGGACGGCTCTACGAGCAGTACTTC. As protein: CASSQEGGNTGRLYEQYF.

The rearrangement uses TRBV29-1 and TRBJ2-1; 12 bases map to TRBD2. J gave up 9 bases and V 6 bases, and 3 bases lay outside the gene matches. The CDR3 has 12 residues. Germline V gives CDR1 SQVTM, CDR2 ANQGSEA. The DNA of the CDR3 is TGCAGCGTGACTAGCGGGAGAGGTGAGCAGTTCTTC. It codes for CSVTSGRGEQFF.

This clonotype has more than one count but fewer than ten. This chain links TRBV6-2 or TRBV6-3 with TRBJ2-2, with TRBD2 matching 14 bases. The ends lost 2 bases at V and 9 bases at J; junction bases unmatched: 5. This CDR3 comprises 16 residues. Germline V gene sequence: CDR1 MNHEY, CDR2 SVGEGT. DNA of the CDR3: TGTGCCAGCAGTTACCAGGGACTAGCGGGAGTTCGGGAGCTGTTTTTT. Translation: CASSYQGLAGVRELFF.

This rearrangement joins TRBV18 to TRBJ1-2; no clear D. Germline V gives CDR1 KGHSH, CDR2 LQKENI. Trimming stripped 5 bases from V and 4 bases from J, with 11 bases between. CDR3 length equals 13 residues. CDR3 in amino acids: CASSSDMPYGYTF. CDR3 coding DNA: TGTGCCAGCTCATCAGACATGCCCTATGGCTACACCTTC.